This TCR beta chain emerged from a study of blood T cell repertoires in COVID-19. As for the study in general: Whether acute or convalescent, the COVID-19 samples came from the United States, Italy and Spain. The analysed material was cDNA or gDNA that came from T cells, B-cell-depleted T cells, or PBMCs.

V lost 2 bases and J lost 1; bases outside the gene matches: 1. The CDR3 is made up of 14 amino acids. The V gene's germline CDR1 is MNHEY and CDR2 SVGEGT. The method was immunoSEQ multiplex PCR; TCRdb's version includes in-frame clones alone and lacks a portion of them. Found here are approximately 220,000 clones, approximately 83% of them singletons; the top ten hold roughly 2.7%. Sequenced: peripheral blood. The V call is TRBV6-2 or TRBV6-3, the J call TRBJ1-1, with 7 bases matching TRBD1. This TCR came from a woman aged 40-49 years with active or convalescent COVID-19. CDR3 in amino acids: CASSYEGANTEAFF. The DNA of the CDR3 is TGTGCCAGCAGTTACGAGGGGGCGAACACTGAAGCTTTCTTT.